The rows below give T cell receptor beta chains drawn from one sample of a study of OX40 agonist ivuxolimab in advanced cancers. The data were produced by immunoSEQ multiplex PCR, yet TCRdb's version contains in-frame clones alone and is incomplete. This sample has about 63,000 clones, with 80% to 90% found just once. This material consisted of CD4+ or CD8+ T cells sorted from blood, taken in a trial of the OX40 agonist ivuxolimab. The receptor set was obtained from an adult with an advanced solid tumor such as melanoma, head and neck, liver or kidney cancer. The CDR3 runs from the conserved cysteine through the conserved F or W.

TRBV19 14 CASSMGWRQDIQYF
TRBV13 17 CASSFKQVVYRPYEQYF
TRBV28 17 CASSSGLAGGPWYEQYF
TRBV28 15 CASSLLQENTGELFF
TRBV6-1 14 CASSPPERTDEQYF
TRBV15 13 CATSPGRTTEAFF
TRBV7-9 12 CASSSFGYEQYF
TRBV7-3 13 CASSLTAPGELFF
TRBV13 15 CASSLTQGSKNIQYF
TRBV6-5 15 CASRPLGGGKDTQYF
TRBV7-8 14 CASSLGQPNEKLFF
TRBV11-2 17 CASSLEASGRARETQYF
TRBV6-5 16 CASSWAAKEVTYEQYF
TRBV2 11 CATPSTDTQYF
TRBV2 16 CASNRAGTSTNEKLFF
TRBV28 12 CASWQLNQPQHF
TRBV6-1 15 CASSEAFIEGEKLFF
TRBV19 17 CASRPRTGGIRAGELFF
TRBV11-2 12 CASSLGLDTQYF
TRBV4-2 15 CASSLGRSSGNTIYF
TRBV19 12 CASSIDGETQYF
TRBV7-9 13 CASSSTNTGELFF
TRBV4-2 16 CASSRGQGGNTGELFF
TRBV5-1 15 CASSQIPTNSGELFF
TRBV5-1 15 CASSLAGTSNEKLFF
TRBV4-2 14 CASSNREMNTEAFF
TRBV11-2 13 CASSSSGSYEQYF
TRBV27 14 CASSLQGWSDEQYF
TRBV7-9 14 CASSFSGIGNTIYF
TRBV5-1 13 CASSLVFNYGYTF
TRBV7-8 14 CASSQGQGARGYTF
TRBV7-9 15 CASSPQANLPYEQYF
TRBV18 13 CASSPELDYEQFF
TRBV27 16 CASSFSSKSSYNEQFF
TRBV7-6 16 CASSLRDRGEGTEAFF
TRBV5-1 14 CASSALSGRDTQYF
TRBV5-1 13 CASSLVAEYGYTF
TRBV15 13 CATSKGANYGYTF